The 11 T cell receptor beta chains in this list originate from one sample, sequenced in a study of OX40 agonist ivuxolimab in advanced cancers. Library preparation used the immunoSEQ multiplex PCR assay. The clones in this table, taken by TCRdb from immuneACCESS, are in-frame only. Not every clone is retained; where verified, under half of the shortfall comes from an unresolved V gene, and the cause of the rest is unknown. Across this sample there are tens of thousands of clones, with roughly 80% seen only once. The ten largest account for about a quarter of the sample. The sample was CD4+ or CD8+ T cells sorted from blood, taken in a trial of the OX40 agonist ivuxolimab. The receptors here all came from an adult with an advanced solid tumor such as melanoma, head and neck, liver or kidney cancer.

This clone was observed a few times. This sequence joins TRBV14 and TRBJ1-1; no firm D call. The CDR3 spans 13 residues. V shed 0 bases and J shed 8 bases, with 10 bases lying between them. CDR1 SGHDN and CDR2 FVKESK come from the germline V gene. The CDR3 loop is CASSQEFRQEAFF. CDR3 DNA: TGTGCCAGCAGCCAAGAATTCCGACAAGAAGCTTTCTTT. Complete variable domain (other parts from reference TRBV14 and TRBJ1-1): EAGVTQFPSHSVIEKGQTVTLRCDPISGHDNLYWYRRVMGKEIKFLLHFVKESKQDESGMPNNRFLAERTGGTYSTLKVQPAELEDSGVYFCASSQEFRQEAFFGQGTRLTVV.

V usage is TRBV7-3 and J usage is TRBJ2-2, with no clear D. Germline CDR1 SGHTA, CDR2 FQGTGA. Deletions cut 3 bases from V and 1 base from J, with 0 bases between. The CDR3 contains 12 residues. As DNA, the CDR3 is TGTGCCAGCAGCTTGAACACCGGGGAGCTGTTTTTT. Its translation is CASSLNTGELFF.

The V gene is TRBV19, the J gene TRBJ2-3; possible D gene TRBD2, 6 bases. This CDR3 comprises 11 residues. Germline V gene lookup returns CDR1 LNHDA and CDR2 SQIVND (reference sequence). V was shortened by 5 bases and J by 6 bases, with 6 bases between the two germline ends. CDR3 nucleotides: TGTGCCAGTAGTGGAGGGGATACGCAGTATTTT. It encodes CASSGGDTQYF.

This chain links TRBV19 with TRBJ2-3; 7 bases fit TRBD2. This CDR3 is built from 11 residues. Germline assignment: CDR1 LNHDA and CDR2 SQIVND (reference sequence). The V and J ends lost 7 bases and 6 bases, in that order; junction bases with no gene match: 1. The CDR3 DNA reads TGTGCCAGTACCGGGGGGGATACGCAGTATTTT. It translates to CASTGGDTQYF.

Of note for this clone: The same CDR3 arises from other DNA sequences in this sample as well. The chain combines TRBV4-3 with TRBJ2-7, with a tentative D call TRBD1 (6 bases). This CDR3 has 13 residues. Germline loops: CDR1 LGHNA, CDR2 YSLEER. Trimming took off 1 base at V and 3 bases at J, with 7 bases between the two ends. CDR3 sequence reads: CASSQAQGYEQYF. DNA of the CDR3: TGCGCCAGCAGCCAAGCACAGGGCTACGAGCAGTACTTC.

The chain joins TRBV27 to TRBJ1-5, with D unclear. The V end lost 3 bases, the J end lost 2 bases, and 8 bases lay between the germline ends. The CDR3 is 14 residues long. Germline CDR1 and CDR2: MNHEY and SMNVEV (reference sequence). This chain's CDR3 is CASSFSAGNQPQHF. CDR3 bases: TGTGCCAGCAGTTTCTCGGCAGGCAATCAGCCCCAGCATTTT.

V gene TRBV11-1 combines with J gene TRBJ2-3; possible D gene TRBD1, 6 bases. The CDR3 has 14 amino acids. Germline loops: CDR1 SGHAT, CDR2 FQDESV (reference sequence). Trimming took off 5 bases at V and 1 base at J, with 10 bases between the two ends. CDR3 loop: CASSQNRGTDTQYF. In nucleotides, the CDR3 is TGTGCCAGCAGCCAAAACAGGGGCACAGATACGCAGTATTTT. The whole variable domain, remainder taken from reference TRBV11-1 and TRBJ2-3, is EAEVAQSPRYKITEKSQAVAFWCDPISGHATLYWYRQILGQGPELLVQFQDESVVDDSQLPKDRFSAERLKGVDSTLKIQPAELGDSAMYLCASSQNRGTDTQYFGPGTRLTVL.

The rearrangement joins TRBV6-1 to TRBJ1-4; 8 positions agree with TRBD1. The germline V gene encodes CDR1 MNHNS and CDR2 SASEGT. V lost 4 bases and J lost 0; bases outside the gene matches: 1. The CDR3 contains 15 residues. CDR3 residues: CASSATGATNEKLFF. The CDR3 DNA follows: TGTGCCAGCAGTGCGACAGGGGCAACTAATGAAAAACTGTTTTTT.

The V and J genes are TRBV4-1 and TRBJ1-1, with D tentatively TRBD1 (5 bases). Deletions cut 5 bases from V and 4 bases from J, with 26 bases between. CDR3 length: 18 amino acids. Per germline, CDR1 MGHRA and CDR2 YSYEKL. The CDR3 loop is CASSARDEFQMGTTEAFF. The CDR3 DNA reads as TGCGCCAGCAGCGCCCGGGATGAGTTTCAGATGGGGACCACTGAAGCTTTCTTT.

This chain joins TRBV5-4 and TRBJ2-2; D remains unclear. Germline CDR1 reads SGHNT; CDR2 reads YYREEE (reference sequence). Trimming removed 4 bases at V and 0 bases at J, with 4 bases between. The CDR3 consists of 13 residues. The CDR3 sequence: CASSKPNTGELFF. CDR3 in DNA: TGTGCCAGCAGCAAGCCGAACACCGGGGAGCTGTTTTTT.

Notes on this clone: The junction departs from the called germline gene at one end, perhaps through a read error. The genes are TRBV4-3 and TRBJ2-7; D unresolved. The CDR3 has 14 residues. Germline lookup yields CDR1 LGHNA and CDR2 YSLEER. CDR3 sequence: CASSQGYATYEQYF. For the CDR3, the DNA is TGCGCCAGCAGTCAAGGGTACGCCACCTACGAGCAGTACTTC.